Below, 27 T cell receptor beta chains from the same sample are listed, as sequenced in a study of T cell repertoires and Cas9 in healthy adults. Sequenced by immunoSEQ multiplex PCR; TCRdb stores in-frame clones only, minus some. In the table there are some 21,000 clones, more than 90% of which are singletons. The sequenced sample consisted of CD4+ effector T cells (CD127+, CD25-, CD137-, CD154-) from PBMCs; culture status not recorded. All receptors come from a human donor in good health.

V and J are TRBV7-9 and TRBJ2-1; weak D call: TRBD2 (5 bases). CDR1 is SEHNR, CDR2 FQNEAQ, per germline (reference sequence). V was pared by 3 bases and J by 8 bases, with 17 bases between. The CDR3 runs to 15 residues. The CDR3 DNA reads TGTGCCAGCAGCTTCCGTATGGGAGCCGGCGATGAGCAGTTCTTC. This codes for CASSFRMGAGDEQFF.

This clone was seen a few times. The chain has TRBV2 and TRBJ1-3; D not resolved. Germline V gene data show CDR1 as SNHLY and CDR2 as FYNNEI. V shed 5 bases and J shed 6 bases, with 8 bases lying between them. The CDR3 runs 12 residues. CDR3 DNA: TGTGCCAGCAGTCCTGGTGTAAACACCATATATTTT. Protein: CASSPGVNTIYF. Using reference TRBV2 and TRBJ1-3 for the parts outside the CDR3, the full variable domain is EPEVTQTPSHQVTQMGQEVILRCVPISNHLYFYWYRQILGQKVEFLVSFYNNEISEKSEIFDDQFSVERPDGSNFTLKIRSTKLEDSAMYFCASSPGVNTIYFGEGSWLTVV.

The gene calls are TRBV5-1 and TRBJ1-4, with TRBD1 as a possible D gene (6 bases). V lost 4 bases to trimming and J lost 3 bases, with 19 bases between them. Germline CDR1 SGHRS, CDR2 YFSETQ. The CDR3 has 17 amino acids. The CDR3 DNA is TGCGCCAGCAGCCCGACCCCCAACCGGGGGCCTAATGAAAAACTGTTTTTT. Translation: CASSPTPNRGPNEKLFF.

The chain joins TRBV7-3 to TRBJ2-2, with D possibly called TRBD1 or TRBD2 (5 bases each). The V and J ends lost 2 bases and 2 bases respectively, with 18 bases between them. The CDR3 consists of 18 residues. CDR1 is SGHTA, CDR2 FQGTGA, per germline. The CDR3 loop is CASSLHGTAFDNTGELFF. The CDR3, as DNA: TGTGCCAGCAGCTTACACGGGACCGCTTTTGATAACACCGGGGAGCTGTTTTTT.

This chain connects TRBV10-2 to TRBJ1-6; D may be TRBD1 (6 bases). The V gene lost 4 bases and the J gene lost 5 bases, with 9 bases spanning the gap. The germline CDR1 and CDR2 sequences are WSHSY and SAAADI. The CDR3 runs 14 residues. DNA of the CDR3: TGCGCCAGCAGTGTACAGGGCAATAATTCACCCCTCCACTTT. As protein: CASSVQGNNSPLHF.

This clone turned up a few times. The CDR3 DNA reads TGTGCCAGCAGCCAAGATTACTTCCGCGGGGGGCAAGAGACCCAGTACTTC. Translating gives CASSQDYFRGGQETQYF. The J gene is TRBJ2-5, the V gene TRBV4-2; 8 bases are shared with TRBD2. The CDR3 is made up of 17 amino acids. Trimming took 0 bases from V and 2 from J; bases not matched to a gene: 8. The germline V gene encodes CDR1 LGHNA and CDR2 YNFKEQ.

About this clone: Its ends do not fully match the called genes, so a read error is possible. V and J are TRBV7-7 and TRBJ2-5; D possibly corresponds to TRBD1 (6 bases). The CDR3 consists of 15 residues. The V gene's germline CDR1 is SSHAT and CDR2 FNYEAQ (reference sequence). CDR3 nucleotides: TGTGCTAGCAGCTTAGGGGGAACAGATCAAGAGACCCAGTACTTC. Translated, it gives CASSLGGTDQETQYF.

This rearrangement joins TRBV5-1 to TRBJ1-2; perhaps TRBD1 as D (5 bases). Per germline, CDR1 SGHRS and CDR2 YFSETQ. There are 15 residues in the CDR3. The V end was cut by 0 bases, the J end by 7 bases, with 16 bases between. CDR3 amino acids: CASSLGQQPLTGYTF. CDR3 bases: TGCGCCAGCAGCTTGGGACAGCAACCCTTAACTGGCTACACCTTC.

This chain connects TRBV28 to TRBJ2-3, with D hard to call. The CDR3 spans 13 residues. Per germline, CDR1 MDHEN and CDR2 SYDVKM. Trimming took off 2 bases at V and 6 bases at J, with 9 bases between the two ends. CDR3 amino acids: CASSLVQTDTQYF. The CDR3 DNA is TGTGCCAGCAGTTTAGTCCAGACGGATACGCAGTATTTT. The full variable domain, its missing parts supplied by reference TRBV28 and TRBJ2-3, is DVKVTQSSRYLVKRTGEKVFLECVQDMDHENMFWYRQDPGLGLRLIYFSYDVKMKEKGDIPEGYSVSREKKERFSLILESASTNQTSMYLCASSLVQTDTQYFGPGTRLTVL.

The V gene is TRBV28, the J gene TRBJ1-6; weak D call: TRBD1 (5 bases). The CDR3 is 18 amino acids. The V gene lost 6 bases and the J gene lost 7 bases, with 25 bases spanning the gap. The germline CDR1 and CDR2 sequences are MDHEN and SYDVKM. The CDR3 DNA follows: TGTGCCAGCAGGGGTGGGACCGCTTGGCCTAATTCCAATTCACCCCTCCACTTT. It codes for CASRGGTAWPNSNSPLHF.

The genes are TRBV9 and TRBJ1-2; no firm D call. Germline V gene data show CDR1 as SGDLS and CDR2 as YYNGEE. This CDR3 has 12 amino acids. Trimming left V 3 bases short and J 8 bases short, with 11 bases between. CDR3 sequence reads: CASSEIYRGYTF. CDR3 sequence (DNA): TGTGCCAGCAGCGAAATATACCGGGGCTACACCTTC.

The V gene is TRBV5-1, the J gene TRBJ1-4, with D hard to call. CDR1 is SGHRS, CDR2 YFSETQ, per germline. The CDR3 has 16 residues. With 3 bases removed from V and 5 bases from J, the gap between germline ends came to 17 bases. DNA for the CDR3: TGCGCCAGCAGCTCCGGAGGGCGGATCCTAAATGAAAAACTGTTTTTT. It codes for CASSSGGRILNEKLFF.

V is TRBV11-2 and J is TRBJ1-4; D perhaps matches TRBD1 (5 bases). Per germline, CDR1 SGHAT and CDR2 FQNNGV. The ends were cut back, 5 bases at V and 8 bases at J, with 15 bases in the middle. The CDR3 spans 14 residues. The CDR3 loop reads CASSRRGVGEKLFF. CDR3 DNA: TGTGCCAGCAGCCGGAGGGGAGTAGGAGAAAAACTGTTTTTT.

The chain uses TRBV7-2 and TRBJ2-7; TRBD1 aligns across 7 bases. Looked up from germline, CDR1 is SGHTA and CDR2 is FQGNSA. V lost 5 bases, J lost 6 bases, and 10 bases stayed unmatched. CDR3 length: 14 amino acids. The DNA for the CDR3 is TGTGCCAGCAGCCCCCGTAGGGGGCCTCTCGAGCAGTACTTC. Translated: CASSPRRGPLEQYF.

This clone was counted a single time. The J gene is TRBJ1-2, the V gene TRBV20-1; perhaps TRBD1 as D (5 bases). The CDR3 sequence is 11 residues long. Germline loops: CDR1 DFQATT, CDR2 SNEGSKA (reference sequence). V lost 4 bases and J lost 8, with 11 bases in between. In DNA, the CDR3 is TGCAGTGCTACCGGGGCTGGAGGCTACACCTTC. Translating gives CSATGAGGYTF.

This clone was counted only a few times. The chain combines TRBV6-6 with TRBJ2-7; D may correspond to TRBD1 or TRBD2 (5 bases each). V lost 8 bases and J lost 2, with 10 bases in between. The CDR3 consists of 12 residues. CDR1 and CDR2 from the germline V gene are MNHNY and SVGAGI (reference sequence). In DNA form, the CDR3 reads TGTGCCAGCGGTGGGACGCCCTACGAGCAGTACTTC. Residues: CASGGTPYEQYF.

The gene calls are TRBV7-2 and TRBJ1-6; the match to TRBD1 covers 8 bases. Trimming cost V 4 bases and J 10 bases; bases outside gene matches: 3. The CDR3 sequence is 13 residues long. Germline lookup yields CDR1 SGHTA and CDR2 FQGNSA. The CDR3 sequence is CASSWTGRSPLHF. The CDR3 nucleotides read TGTGCCAGCAGCTGGACAGGGAGATCACCCCTCCACTTT.

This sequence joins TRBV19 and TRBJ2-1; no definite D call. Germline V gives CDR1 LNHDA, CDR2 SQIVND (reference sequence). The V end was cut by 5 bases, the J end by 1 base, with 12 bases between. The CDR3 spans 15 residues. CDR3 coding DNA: TGTGCCAGTAGTTTTGGAGAGCAATCCTACAATGAGCAGTTCTTC. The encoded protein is CASSFGEQSYNEQFF.

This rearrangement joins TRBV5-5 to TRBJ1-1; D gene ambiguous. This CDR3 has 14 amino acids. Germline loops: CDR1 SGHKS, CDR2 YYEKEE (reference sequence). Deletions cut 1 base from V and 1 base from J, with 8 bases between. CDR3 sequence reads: CASSLQNRNTEAFF. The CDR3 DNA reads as TGTGCCAGCAGCTTGCAAAACAGGAACACTGAAGCTTTCTTT.

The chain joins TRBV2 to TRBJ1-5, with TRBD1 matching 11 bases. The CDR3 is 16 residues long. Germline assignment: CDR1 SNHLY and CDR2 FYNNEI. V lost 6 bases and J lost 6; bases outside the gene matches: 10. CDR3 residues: CASSVNGQGAGQPQHF. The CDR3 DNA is TGTGCCAGCAGCGTAAACGGACAGGGGGCAGGTCAGCCCCAGCATTTT.

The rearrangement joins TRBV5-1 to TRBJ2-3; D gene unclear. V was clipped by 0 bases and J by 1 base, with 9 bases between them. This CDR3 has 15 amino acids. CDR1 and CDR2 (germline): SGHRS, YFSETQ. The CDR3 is CASSLGEPGTDTQYF. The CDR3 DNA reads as TGCGCCAGCAGCTTGGGAGAACCCGGCACAGATACGCAGTATTTT. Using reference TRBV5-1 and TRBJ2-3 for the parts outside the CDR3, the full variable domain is KAGVTQTPRYLIKTRGQQVTLSCSPISGHRSVSWYQQTPGQGLQFLFEYFSETQRNKGNFPGRFSGRQFSNSRSEMNVSTLELGDSALYLCASSLGEPGTDTQYFGPGTRLTVL.

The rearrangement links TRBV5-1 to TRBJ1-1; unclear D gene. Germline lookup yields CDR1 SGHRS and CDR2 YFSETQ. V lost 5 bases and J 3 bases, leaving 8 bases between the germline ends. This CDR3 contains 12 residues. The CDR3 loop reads CASRMRDTEAFF. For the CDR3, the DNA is TGCGCCAGCAGAATGAGGGACACTGAAGCTTTCTTT.

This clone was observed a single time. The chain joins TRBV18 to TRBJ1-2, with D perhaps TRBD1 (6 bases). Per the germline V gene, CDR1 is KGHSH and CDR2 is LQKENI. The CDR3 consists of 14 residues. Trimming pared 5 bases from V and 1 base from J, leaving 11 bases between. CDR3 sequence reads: CASSIGGDNYGYTF. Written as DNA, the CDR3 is TGTGCCAGCTCAATTGGGGGCGATAACTATGGCTACACCTTC.

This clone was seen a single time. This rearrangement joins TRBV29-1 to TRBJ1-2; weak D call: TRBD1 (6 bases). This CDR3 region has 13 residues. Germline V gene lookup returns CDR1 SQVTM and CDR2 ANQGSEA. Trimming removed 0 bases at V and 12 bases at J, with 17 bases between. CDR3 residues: CSVEEVQGKIHTF. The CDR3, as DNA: TGCAGCGTTGAAGAAGTACAGGGCAAGATCCACACCTTC.

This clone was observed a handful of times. The CDR3 DNA follows: TGTGCCAGCAGCTTCCATCAGGGGAACACTGAAGCTTTCTTT. Translated, it gives CASSFHQGNTEAFF. The rearrangement links TRBV7-9 to TRBJ1-1, with D possibly matching TRBD1 (5 bases). The V gene's germline CDR1 is SEHNR and CDR2 FQNEAQ (reference sequence). The CDR3 has 14 amino acids. V was cut by 3 bases and J by 1 base, with 9 bases left in between.

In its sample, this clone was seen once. The CDR3 reads CSVGDVNYGYTF. In DNA form, the CDR3 reads TGCAGCGTTGGGGACGTCAACTATGGCTACACCTTC. The chain employs TRBV29-1 and TRBJ1-2; D possibly corresponds to TRBD1 (5 bases). Germline loops: CDR1 SQVTM, CDR2 ANQGSEA. Deletions cut 4 bases from V and 2 bases from J, with 8 bases between. The length of the CDR3 is 12 residues. Full variable domain (rest looked up from reference TRBV29-1 and TRBJ1-2): SAVISQKPSRDICQRGTSLTIQCQVDSQVTMMFWYRQQPGQSLTLIATANQGSEATYESGFVIDKFPISRPNLTFSTLTVSNMSPEDSSIYLCSVGDVNYGYTFGSGTRLTVV.

DNA of the CDR3: TGTGCCATCAGTGACCGGGGCCCCCACACTGAAGCTTTCTTT. Translation gives CAISDRGPHTEAFF. The chain has TRBV10-3 and TRBJ1-1; maybe TRBD1 (5 bases). V gave up 3 bases and J gave up 3 bases, with 11 bases separating them. The CDR3 has 14 amino acids. Germline-derived CDR1 and CDR2 are ENHRY and SYGVKD.